This record concerns one T cell receptor beta chain sequence. No cognate antigen has been identified for it. The sample holds no much larger clone one base away, and base qualities are not on file. Using the deep immunoSEQ assay, multiplex PCR amplified TCR CDR3 regions from genomic DNA. Genomic DNA extracted from each cell subset was distributed evenly over all wells of several immunoSEQ 96-well plates, and each plate served as one replicate. Each replicate PCR for sorted subsets received around 200 ng genomic DNA, equal to about 30,000 T cell genomes. The purified libraries were quantified using a Qubit 3.0 fluorometer, sized with a Bioanalyzer 2100, and then quantified again using the KAPA Library Quantification kit. Each immunoSEQ 96-well plate was sequenced on its own single-read 150-cycle Illumina NextSeq 550 flow cell. Processing in the source paper ran as follows. Because only junctional sequences without quality scores were contained in the immunoSEQ output, filtering matching that applied to full-length reads could not be performed. To assign V/J genes and CDR3, sequences were annotated using PyIR, a Python wrapper for IgBLAST v1.9, with IMGT germline references. Any read was removed if the V/J assignment was weak (E-value above 1e-6), the CDR3 was missing, or the read contained stop codons, out-of-frame junctions, or ambiguous translated residues. V3J clonotypes were defined by identical inferred V gene, J gene, and CDR3 amino acid sequence. The percentage overlap between two repertoires was calculated by dividing the number of shared unique clonotypes by the size of the smaller repertoire. RTK rarefaction, the Chao1 estimator, and Recon v2.1 estimates of unobserved clonotypes were used to assess repertoire richness. OLGA was used to compute generation probabilities for all TCRbeta clonotypes that the gDNA method yielded from a handful of donors. TCRdb re-hosts the immuneACCESS table, in-frame sequences only. Its copies lack some clones; in the studies checked, an unresolved V gene accounts for under half of them, and the cause for the rest is not known. For V, J and clone size, that table is used; D and trimming come from the DNA. This sample has 2 million to 2.5 million clones in its table, and just under 95% of those were observed once. The ten largest account for more than 0.95% of the sample.

For the CD8 naive samples, CD45RO-negative cells were positively selected for CCR7, yielding a CD45RA+CCR7+ population from which TemRA cells were excluded. The donors were healthy, HIV-negative adults who had no recently reported acute infections or vaccinations. Every donor was a Caucasian adult living in Nashville, Tennessee, USA. Blood was collected by leukapheresis, and PBMCs were isolated by Ficoll-Histopaque density gradient centrifugation and then cryopreserved in liquid nitrogen vapor phase. Purity and quantity of every magnetically sorted T cell population were checked by analytical flow cytometry. Each sorted fraction had its genomic DNA isolated and then quantified by UV absorbance on a Nanodrop 2000c. This specimen belongs to a study of shared clonotypes between healthy human individuals (dated by TCRdb to about 2020). In terms of the full investigation: Three men and two women, aged 18 to 49 years, made up the cohort. Per donor, three plates each were used for CD4 naive and CD4 memory, two for CD8 naive, and one for CD8 memory. To estimate repertoire size and how much clonotypes are shared between individuals, the study performed deep sequencing of blood TCR repertoires from 4 to 6 healthy adults. To increase sequencing depth and limit assay-specific biases, different laboratories used diverse techniques to prepare libraries and sequence TCR repertoires. Between about 0.8 and 9 billion PBMCs per donor were obtained by leukapheresis. Broad study findings and their caveats: Because the study included only a small number of donors, the genetic and exposure-history diversity represented was limited. Larger estimated clonotype richness was generally found for naive subsets than for memory subsets. Sampling was restricted to blood, and TCR repertoires in tissues likely differ from the TCR repertoires found in blood. Clonotypes shared by all four sorted-subset donors showed higher generation probabilities than non-shared clonotypes. Sharing across several donors was observed for about 5% of naive CD4, over 3% of naive CD8, about 2.5% of memory CD4, and around 0.4% of memory CD8 clonotypes. Even with the large sequencing depth, rarefaction of the sorted-subset datasets indicated that sequencing was incomplete. Pairwise subsampling indicated that sequencing depth was expected to affect the degree of clonotype sharing among donors.

The CDR3 measures 14 amino acids from cysteine to phenylalanine. The entry retains the CDR3 DNA only, 42 bases that are in frame from base 1. In the germline V gene (reference sequence), CDR1 corresponds to MNHEY and CDR2 to SMNVEV. From V the trimming removes 10 bases and from J it removes 3 bases, while the gene matches leave 9 bases of the junction unaccounted for. The rearranged segments are TRBV27 and TRBJ2-1; 7 junctional bases match TRBD1. The sequencing sample was made of naive CD8+ T cells sorted from blood. Sample cell subset or site, as interpreted from the label and publication: CD45RA+CCR7+. The TCR was taken from a man younger than 35 in good health. CDR3 protein: CATRRAGGYNEQFF. In nucleotide form, the sequence is TGTGCCACCCGTCGGGCAGGGGGCTACAATGAGCAGTTCTTC.